This note documents a single TCR beta chain sequence. Antigen: not known. The V gene lost 4 bases and the J gene lost 4 bases, with 15 bases spanning the gap. The CDR3 is 15 residues long. Per germline, CDR1 SGHRS and CDR2 YFSETQ. Some clones are missing from TCRdb's copy, which holds only in-frame ones; the method was immunoSEQ multiplex PCR. The sample holds approximately 30,000 clones, approximately 84% seen once. The sample is drawn from a study of T cells in narcolepsy. For the study at large: Patients with NT1 or NT2 and healthy control donors were enrolled.

Study conclusions and caveats: Healthy controls reportedly lacked the autoreactive clonotypes serially found in patients' blood.

Sequenced input: CD45RA- memory CD4+ T cells from PBMCs. The chain recombines TRBV5-1 with TRBJ2-1; TRBD1 is a possible D gene (5 bases). The TCR originated in a human donor with narcolepsy. The CDR3, as DNA: TGCGCCAGCAGCACGGACAATCAGGGATACAATGAGCAGTTCTTC. Residues: CASSTDNQGYNEQFF.